The clone carrying this T cell receptor (beta chain) was counted a few times. Antigen specificity is unknown. An end of the junction differs from the germline gene, which may be a read error. The data derive from a study of T cells in Graves' hyperthyroidism and ophthalmopathy. TCR beta CDR3 sequences were amplified from RNA transcripts. HTBI primers drove first-round RT-PCR of the TCR CDR3. TCRdb passed the multiplex PCR reads through MiXCR, listing each CDR3 protein once. The sample consists of fewer than 700,000 distinct CDR3 sequences, over 15% of them appearing once. Regarding the study as a whole: Most clonotypes expanded in thyroid above 0.001 were likewise present in blood.

The TCR comes from a young woman with Graves' ophthalmopathy. Sequencing input: blood.

CDR3: CAGSTGTGNTEAFF. The DNA for the CDR3 is TGCGCCGGCAGCACCGGGACAGGGAACACTGAAGCTTTCTTT. The V and J genes are TRBV5-1 and TRBJ1-1; 8 bases are shared with TRBD1. The CDR3 loop spans 14 amino acids. Germline V lookup: CDR1 SGHRS, CDR2 YFSETQ.